This T cell receptor (beta chain) was observed in a study of CXCR3-negative and CXCR3-positive naive CD8 T cells. UMI labels and 5' RACE were used to prepare the TRB cDNA libraries. TCRdb reprocessed the 5' RACE reads, with one entry per CDR3 protein and no DNA. The sample has around 140,000 distinct CDR3 sequences; the top ten hold 0.29%. By phenotype, naive CD8+ T cells were CD45RO-CCR7+CD27+CD95-. The CDR3 is made up of 11 amino acids. The germline CDR1 and CDR2 sequences are SQVTM and ANQGSEA. The origin of this receptor is a human donor in good health. Some clones in this sample may be carry-over from other donors' samples. The rearrangement joins TRBV29-1 to TRBJ2-7. Sequencing was performed on naive CXCR3- CD8+ T cells from blood. The subset was: CD45RO-CCR7+CD27+CD95- naive CD8+ T cells lacking CXCR3 (TNR3-). CDR3 residues: CSVAIHDEQYF.